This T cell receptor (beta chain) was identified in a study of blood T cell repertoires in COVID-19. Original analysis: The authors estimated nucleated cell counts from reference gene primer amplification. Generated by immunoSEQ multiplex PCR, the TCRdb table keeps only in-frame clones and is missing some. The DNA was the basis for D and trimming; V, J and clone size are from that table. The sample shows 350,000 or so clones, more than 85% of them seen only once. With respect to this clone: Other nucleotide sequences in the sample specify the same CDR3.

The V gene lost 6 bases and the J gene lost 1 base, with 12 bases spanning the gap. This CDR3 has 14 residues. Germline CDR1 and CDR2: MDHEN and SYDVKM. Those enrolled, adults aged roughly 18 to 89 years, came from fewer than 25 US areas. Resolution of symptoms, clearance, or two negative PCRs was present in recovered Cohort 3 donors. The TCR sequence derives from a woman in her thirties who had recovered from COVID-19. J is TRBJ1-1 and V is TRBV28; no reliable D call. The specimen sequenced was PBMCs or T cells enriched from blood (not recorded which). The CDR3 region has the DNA TGTGCCAGCAGGGGTGGAGGGAGGAACACTGAAGCTTTCTTT. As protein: CASRGGGRNTEAFF.